Below, 21 T cell receptor beta chains from the same sample are listed, as sequenced in a study of molecular identifiers for immune sequencing clone quantification. TCRdb re-called the PCR reads with MiXCR, one entry per CDR3 protein. The profile shows 85,000 to 120,000 distinct CDR3 sequences, under 40% of them singletons. The sequenced sample was naive CD8+ T cells from blood, with Jurkat cell RNA spiked in. Documented subset: FACS-sorted CD8+CD4-CCR7+CD45RA+ naive T cells. The receptors were sampled from a human donor in good health. Some libraries in this study had Jurkat cell RNA spiked in.

The chain uses TRBV20-1 and TRBJ1-5; D call uncertain. V lost 0 bases and J lost 5, with 17 bases in between. The CDR3 contains 16 residues. The germline CDR1 and CDR2 sequences are DFQATT and SNEGSKA (reference sequence). The CDR3 bases are TGCAGTGCTAGAGATCTACCCGACCCGGAAGATCAGCCCCAGCATTTT. This translates into CSARDLPDPEDQPQHF.

This clonotype was seen a few times. This may arise from a read error, as a much more abundant clone is one base away. The chain uses TRBV28 and TRBJ2-7; D may be TRBD1 or TRBD2 (6 bases each). CDR3 length: 12 residues. Trimming removed 6 bases at V and 5 bases at J, with 11 bases between. Germline-derived CDR1 and CDR2 are MDHEN and SYDVKM. This CDR3 reads CASRWGAHEQYF. The CDR3 nucleotides read TGTGCCAGCAGATGGGGGGCCCACGAGCAGTACTTC.

A note on this clonotype: A much larger clone differs from this one at a single base, so this may be a read error. Since the CDR3 does not end with the conserved phenylalanine or tryptophan, this likely comes from a read error. The rearrangement links TRBV7-9 to TRBJ1-1; 9 positions agree with TRBD1. Germline trimming cut 10 bases from V and 4 bases from J; bases unmatched to any gene: 4. The CDR3 spans 12 residues. Germline CDR1 SEHNR, CDR2 FQNEAQ (reference sequence). The CDR3 DNA is TGTGCCACCCCGGACAGGGGCACTGAAGCTTTCCTT. It yields the protein CATPDRGTEAFL.

The V and J genes are TRBV28 and TRBJ2-7; a weak D match, TRBD2 (6 bases). The germline V and J ends were trimmed by 6 bases and 0 bases, with 21 bases remaining between them. The CDR3 spans 17 residues. Germline CDR1 is MDHEN and CDR2 is SYDVKM. DNA for the CDR3: TGTGCCAGCAGACTCACCGGCGGGGACGAATGCTCCTACGAGCAGTACTTC. Its protein is CASRLTGGDECSYEQYF. The full variable domain, completed using reference TRBV28 and TRBJ2-7, is DVKVTQSSRYLVKRTGEKVFLECVQDMDHENMFWYRQDPGLGLRLIYFSYDVKMKEKGDIPEGYSVSREKKERFSLILESASTNQTSMYLCASRLTGGDECSYEQYFGPGTRLTVT.

This chain connects TRBV7-9 to TRBJ1-4; 8 nucleotides align to TRBD1. Per the germline V gene, CDR1 is SEHNR and CDR2 is FQNEAQ (reference sequence). The CDR3 spans 16 residues. V trimming: 7 bases; J trimming: 4 bases; junction bases outside the gene matches: 11. Written as DNA, the CDR3 is TGTGCCAGCATCCCCCGGACAGGGAGGGGTAATGAAAAACTGTTTTTT. Its translation is CASIPRTGRGNEKLFF.

In regard to this clonotype: A read error may explain this, as a much larger clone is one base away. This chain uses TRBV12-3 or TRBV12-4 with TRBJ2-2; possible D gene TRBD2, 5 bases. V was pared by 8 bases and J by 2 bases, with 12 bases between. The CDR3 has 14 amino acids. CDR3 loop: CASGWTGNTGELFF. The CDR3 DNA follows: TGTGCCAGCGGTTGGACTGGTAACACCGGGGAGCTGTTTTTT.

The chain is built from TRBV4-1 and TRBJ1-1, with 9 bases that match TRBD1. V dropped 3 bases and J dropped 5; count of bases not matched to a gene: 10. The germline V gene encodes CDR1 MGHRA and CDR2 YSYEKL. This CDR3 region has 16 residues. The CDR3 sequence: CASSQDGQGRETEAFF. For the CDR3, the DNA is TGCGCCAGCAGCCAGGATGGACAGGGGAGAGAAACTGAAGCTTTCTTT.

Comment on this clonotype: A much larger clone differs from this one at a single base, so this may be a read error. A read error is likely, as this CDR3 ends without the conserved phenylalanine or tryptophan. The rearrangement links TRBV20-1 to TRBJ2-5; D is undetermined. This CDR3 is built from 10 residues. The germline gives CDR1 DFQATT, CDR2 SNEGSKA (reference sequence). The V end lost 6 bases, the J end lost 3 bases, and 5 bases lay between the germline ends. The CDR3, as DNA: TGCAGTGCCACCGAAGAGACCCAGTACATC. Its protein product is CSATEETQYI.

The chain employs TRBV20-1 and TRBJ1-5; 9 nucleotides match TRBD1. From germline, CDR1 is DFQATT and CDR2 SNEGSKA (reference sequence). The trim removed 0 bases at V and 6 bases at J, leaving 12 bases unmatched. The CDR3 contains 17 residues. The CDR3 loop is CSAREELGQGLAQPQHF. CDR3 in DNA: TGCAGTGCTAGAGAGGAGCTGGGACAGGGTCTTGCTCAGCCCCAGCATTTT.

The chain carries TRBV7-9 and TRBJ2-7; D gene uncertain. Trimming pared 5 bases from V and 6 bases from J, leaving 8 bases between. The CDR3 has 11 residues. CDR1 and CDR2 (germline): SEHNR, FQNEAQ (reference sequence). This chain's CDR3 is CASSEASEQYF. CDR3 bases: TGTGCCAGCAGCGAGGCGAGCGAGCAGTACTTC.

The chain uses TRBV7-6 and TRBJ2-7; no reliable D call. Per the germline V gene, CDR1 is SGHVS and CDR2 is FNYEAQ. The CDR3 is 15 amino acids. Deletions cut 1 base from V and 3 bases from J, with 13 bases between. The CDR3 here is CASSLGDGALYEQYF. The CDR3 DNA reads as TGTGCCAGCAGCTTAGGCGACGGAGCACTCTACGAGCAGTACTTC.

This clonotype was observed once. V gene TRBV28 combines with J gene TRBJ2-5, with D possibly TRBD1 on 10 matching bases. With 3 bases removed from V and 0 bases from J, the gap between germline ends came to 23 bases. From germline, CDR1 is MDHEN and CDR2 SYDVKM. This CDR3 has 19 residues. CDR3 DNA: TGTGCCAGCAGTTTGTGGACAGGGGGGGCGGGAGGGTACCAAGAGACCCAGTACTTC. This codes for CASSLWTGGAGGYQETQYF. The full variable domain, in which reference TRBV28 and TRBJ2-5 provide the parts outside the CDR3, is DVKVTQSSRYLVKRTGEKVFLECVQDMDHENMFWYRQDPGLGLRLIYFSYDVKMKEKGDIPEGYSVSREKKERFSLILESASTNQTSMYLCASSLWTGGAGGYQETQYFGPGTRLLVL.

The J gene is TRBJ2-2, the V gene TRBV7-6; D gene unclear. Germline loops: CDR1 SGHVS, CDR2 FNYEAQ. The CDR3 length is 14 residues. Trimming shortened V by 2 bases and J by 5 bases, and 9 bases separated the two germline ends. CDR3 sequence reads: CASSLPDVTGELFF. CDR3 coding DNA: TGTGCCAGCAGCTTACCGGACGTAACCGGGGAGCTGTTTTTT.

The table lists this clonotype with many counts. The chain uses TRBV25-1 and TRBJ2-7; D gene unclear. The ends were cut back, 4 bases at V and 2 bases at J, with 12 bases in the middle. This CDR3 has 14 amino acids. CDR1 MGHDK and CDR2 SYGVNS come from the germline V gene. CDR3: CASSGESGPYEQYF. CDR3 DNA: TGTGCCAGCAGTGGAGAAAGTGGACCCTACGAGCAGTACTTC.

V and J are TRBV9 and TRBJ1-2, with D tentatively TRBD1 (6 bases). The CDR3 loop spans 14 amino acids. The germline gives CDR1 SGDLS, CDR2 YYNGEE. The V gene lost 2 bases and the J gene lost 5 bases, with 13 bases spanning the gap. The CDR3 DNA sequence: TGTGCCAGCAGCGTGGCAGGGGTGTCGTATGGCTACACCTTC. Its protein product is CASSVAGVSYGYTF.

About this clonotype: A much larger clone lies one base from this, so it may be a read error. V is TRBV29-1 and J is TRBJ1-5, with 8 bases that match TRBD1. Germline V gene sequence: CDR1 SQVTM, CDR2 ANQGSEA. This CDR3 spans 12 amino acids. V shed 8 bases and J 6 bases; nucleotides not matched to a gene: 6. DNA for the CDR3: TGCAGCTCCCGGACAGGGAGTCAGCCCCAGCATTTT. This translates into CSSRTGSQPQHF.

The V call is TRBV28, the J call TRBJ2-4; the D gene is possibly TRBD1 (6 bases). The CDR3 has 16 residues. Germline CDR1 MDHEN, CDR2 SYDVKM. V was shortened by 6 bases and J by 4 bases, with 19 bases between the two germline ends. CDR3 sequence reads: CASRTGTTTSKNIQYF. The CDR3, as DNA: TGTGCCAGCAGGACCGGGACAACCACATCTAAAAACATTCAGTACTTC.

With respect to this clonotype: A single base separates this from a much larger clone, so it may be a read error. The J gene is TRBJ1-5, the V gene TRBV7-8; D unclear. V was trimmed by 5 bases and J by 7 bases, leaving 15 bases between them. Germline CDR1 is SGHVS and CDR2 is FQNEAQ. The CDR3 consists of 14 residues. CDR3 residues: CASSIDGKGQPQHF. CDR3 in DNA: TGTGCCAGCAGCATAGATGGGAAGGGCCAGCCCCAGCATTTT.

Remarks on this clonotype: The conserved phenylalanine or tryptophan is not found at the CDR3 terminus, so this likely reflects a read error. CDR3 sequence reads: CASSLAHGTGVYKEQFI. The CDR3, as DNA: TGTGCCAGCAGCTTGGCCCACGGGACAGGGGTGTACAAAGAGCAGTTCATC. The rearrangement links TRBV5-6 to TRBJ2-1, with 10 bases that match TRBD1. CDR3 length equals 17 residues. Germline V gene data show CDR1 as SGHDT and CDR2 as YYEEEE.

This clonotype was detected many times. The gene calls are TRBV28 and TRBJ2-3; D call uncertain. CDR1 MDHEN and CDR2 SYDVKM come from the germline V gene. The CDR3 sequence is 14 residues long. The V gene lost 6 bases and the J gene lost 3 bases, with 13 bases spanning the gap. CDR3 sequence: CASREESRTDTQYF. CDR3 coding DNA: TGTGCCAGCAGAGAGGAGAGTCGAACAGATACGCAGTATTTT.

The CDR3: CASSPTGRIEAFF. The CDR3 bases are TGTGCCAGCAGTCCCACAGGGAGAATTGAAGCTTTCTTT. The chain is built from TRBV28 and TRBJ1-1; D is perhaps TRBD1 (6 bases). The V end lost 5 bases, the J end lost 7 bases, and 14 bases lay between the germline ends. CDR3 size: 13 residues. Germline CDR1 and CDR2: MDHEN and SYDVKM.